This T cell receptor (beta chain) was found in a study of PD-1 blockade in mismatch repair-deficient tumors. Study-level points and caveats: Tumor-resident clones, often undetectable pretreatment in blood, expanded then contracted after pembrolizumab.

In germline, CDR1 is SQVTM, CDR2 ANQGSEA. Losses at the gene ends were 7 bases for V and 4 bases for J; bases not matched to a gene: 8. This CDR3 is built from 13 residues. Note on this clone: Its antigen is unknown.

Mismatch repair deficiency was confirmed in all patients, by PCR or immunohistochemistry. A few pembrolizumab responders had their TCRs sequenced. Libraries were prepared by immunoSEQ multiplex PCR; TCRdb keeps only in-frame clonotypes and omits some of them. This table has 20,000 to 25,000 clones, approximately 84% appearing once. The chain is built from TRBV29-1 and TRBJ1-1; 8 bases align to TRBD1. The sample in question was peripheral blood, obtained 2 weeks after starting pembrolizumab. The clonotype was recovered from an adult with mismatch repair-deficient cancer. CDR3 nucleotide sequence: TGCAGCGCAGGACAGGGCTTGAGCACTGAAGCTTTCTTT. Translating gives CSAGQGLSTEAFF.